This is a list of T cell receptor beta chains from one sample in a study of T cell responses to AZD1222 COVID-19 vaccine. Data came from immunoSEQ multiplex PCR; TCRdb stores just in-frame clones and leaves some out. The table lists some 140,000 clones, around 90% of them singletons. The sequencing here drew on peripheral blood, taken 28 days after the second AZD1222 dose. The receptors were sampled from an adult who received the AZD1222 COVID-19 vaccine. Each CDR3 is given with its conserved first and last residue. Fields, in order: D gene, V gene, CDR3 protein. The D gene is left open where the match is weak.

. | TRBV27 | CASRTVAGDNSPLHF
. | TRBV2 | CASRADQETQYF
. | TRBV7-2 | CASSHGLTATSTDTQYF
. | TRBV23-1 | CATPRADHSNQPQHF
. | TRBV6-2/TRBV6-3 | CASSYPGVQDEQFF
. | TRBV24-1 | CATSDGRYGYTF
. | TRBV14 | CASSLVTGGWFMNTEAFF
. | TRBV2 | CASRAWTEQETQYF
. | TRBV25-1 | CASRRGLGPDTQYF
. | TRBV5-1 | CASSLGQLYATPTEAFF
. | TRBV21-1 | CASTPLGTGALATNEKLFF
. | TRBV5-1 | CASSTTTASNEKLFF
TRBD1 | TRBV5-1 | CASSQQGAEAFF
. | TRBV7-9 | CASSTQGNTEAFF
TRBD1 | TRBV6-5 | CASSRYGDRGYGYTF
TRBD1 | TRBV19 | CASSNLVGQKNTEAFF
TRBD1 | TRBV10-3 | CAISERGPGEGNQPQHF
TRBD1 | TRBV15 | CATSRSDRVHSDTQYF
. | TRBV3-1/TRBV3-2 | CASSQWGPNEKLFF
. | TRBV18 | CASAGGLDSGNTIYF
. | TRBV4-1 | CASSWRRWEKLFF
. | TRBV24-1 | CATSGRRTIHEQFF